This T cell receptor beta chain was sequenced in a study of cytomegalovirus exposure and HLA in healthy donors. Study-level results: High specificity and sensitivity for cytomegalovirus status were reported for the classifier. Cytomegalovirus association was listed for approximately 160 TCR beta chains. In an earlier analysis, in approximately 630 donors, most V segments appeared productive either ~90% or ~30% of the time.

With respect to this clone: The antigen is not known.

The primer mix had 60 Vbeta and 13 Jbeta primers. The protocol was immunoSEQ multiplex PCR, while the TCRdb copy is restricted to in-frame clones and leaves out a portion. The sample holds 100,000 to 150,000 clones, 75% to 85% seen once. Trimming cost V 4 bases and J 7 bases, with 16 bases left between them. Germline loops: CDR1 LGHNA, CDR2 YNFKEQ. The CDR3 contains 14 residues. The clonotype comes from a man aged 35 to 55 in good health and CMV-seronegative. The sequencing sample was made of PBMCs. The gene calls are TRBV4-2 and TRBJ1-1; D perhaps matches TRBD1 (6 bases). CDR3 sequence (DNA): TGTGCCAGCAGCCCCTGGCAGGGACAAGATGAAGCTTTCTTT. It yields the protein CASSPWQGQDEAFF.